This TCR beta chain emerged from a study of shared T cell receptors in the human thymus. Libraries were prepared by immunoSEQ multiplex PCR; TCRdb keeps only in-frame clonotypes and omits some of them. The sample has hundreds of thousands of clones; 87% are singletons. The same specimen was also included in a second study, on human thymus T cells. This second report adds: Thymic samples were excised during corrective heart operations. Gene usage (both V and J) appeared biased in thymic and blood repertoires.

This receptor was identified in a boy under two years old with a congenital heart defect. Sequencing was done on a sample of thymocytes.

In DNA, the CDR3 is TGTGCCATCAGCCCCTCCCGGGACAGCGGCGGTGAAGCTTTCTTT. Translation: CAISPSRDSGGEAFF. The rearrangement uses TRBV10-3 and TRBJ1-1; TRBD1 agrees at 7 bases. In germline, CDR1 is ENHRY, CDR2 SYGVKD. The CDR3 has 15 residues. V gave up 6 bases and J gave up 7 bases; unmatched junction bases: 14.